The 31 T cell receptor beta chains in this list originate from one sample, sequenced in a study of cytomegalovirus exposure and HLA in healthy donors (dated by TCRdb to about 2017). The method was the immunoSEQ multiplex PCR assay. The multiplex PCR relied on a mix of 60 forward primers for TCR Vbeta segments and 13 reverse primers for TCR Jbeta segments. TCRdb retrieved this table from immuneACCESS and kept in-frame rearrangements only. Not all clones are present; in checked studies, unresolved V genes account for under half, and no reason is known for the remainder. The sample contains about 90,000 clones, 70% to 85% of them found a single time. The top ten clones comprise roughly 2.5% of the sample. The sample taken for sequencing was PBMCs. The receptor set was obtained from a man aged 25 to 40 in good health and CMV-seronegative.

The rearrangement links TRBV4-2 to TRBJ1-2; 7 nucleotides align to TRBD1. V was pared by 0 bases and J by 6 bases, with 7 bases of the junction left unmatched. The CDR3 has 15 amino acids. The germline gives CDR1 LGHNA, CDR2 YNFKEQ. CDR3 DNA: TGTGCCAGCAGCCAAGAGGAGGGGGCAGAAGATGGCTACACCTTC. It yields the protein CASSQEEGAEDGYTF.

The chain couples TRBV5-6 to TRBJ2-3; tentatively, D is TRBD1 (6 bases). With 7 bases removed from V and 0 bases from J, the gap between germline ends came to 15 bases. Germline CDR1 SGHDT, CDR2 YYEEEE. The CDR3 contains 15 residues. As DNA, the CDR3 is TGTGCCAGCCTGGACGGGACACTTAGCACAGATACGCAGTATTTT. Translating gives CASLDGTLSTDTQYF.

This chain joins TRBV5-8 and TRBJ1-4; 7 nucleotides agree with TRBD1. This CDR3 has 14 amino acids. The V gene's germline CDR1 is SGHTS and CDR2 YDEGEE. The ends lost 5 bases at V and 7 bases at J; junction bases unmatched: 8. The CDR3 nucleotides read TGTGCCAGCAGGCTTACTGGGACAGTTGAAAAACTGTTTTTT. Its translation is CASRLTGTVEKLFF. Drawing the rest from reference TRBV5-8 and TRBJ1-4, the complete variable domain is EAGVTQSPTHLIKTRGQQATLRCSPISGHTSVYWYQQALGLGLQFLLWYDEGEERNRGNFPPRFSGRQFPNYSSELNVNALELEDSALYLCASRLTGTVEKLFFGSGTQLSVL.

V usage is TRBV6-1 and J usage is TRBJ1-1; D may be TRBD1 (6 bases). Trimming took off 6 bases at V and 4 bases at J, with 12 bases between the two ends. CDR3 size: 13 residues. Germline CDR1 is MNHNS and CDR2 is SASEGT. The CDR3 DNA sequence: TGTGCCAGCAGGGCCTCAGGGGCCACTGAAGCTTTCTTT. Amino acids: CASRASGATEAFF.

The rearrangement joins TRBV7-9 to TRBJ1-2; the D is unclear. Germline V CDR1 and CDR2: SEHNR, FQNEAQ (reference sequence). This CDR3 spans 15 amino acids. The germline V and J ends were trimmed by 4 bases and 1 base, with 13 bases remaining between them. CDR3 DNA sequence: TGTGCCAGCAGCTACCCCGGGATAATTAACTATGGCTACACCTTC. It specifies CASSYPGIINYGYTF.

The rearrangement uses TRBV6-1 and TRBJ2-5; maybe TRBD2 (5 bases). Trimming took 1 base from V and 4 from J, leaving 10 bases between them. Germline loops: CDR1 MNHNS, CDR2 SASEGT. The CDR3 spans 14 residues. In DNA, the CDR3 is TGTGCCAGCAGTGAAGGATACGGGATAGAGACCCAGTACTTC. Its protein product is CASSEGYGIETQYF.

This clone appeared a few times. The chain is built from TRBV27 and TRBJ2-7, with 7 bases that match TRBD2. The trim removed 6 bases at V and 2 bases at J, leaving 7 bases unmatched. The germline V gene encodes CDR1 MNHEY and CDR2 SMNVEV (reference sequence). The CDR3 contains 14 residues. CDR3 nucleotides: TGTGCCAGCAGCCCTGTCCGGGGGGCCTACGAGCAGTACTTC. Protein product: CASSPVRGAYEQYF.

This chain uses TRBV6-4 with TRBJ2-3, with 9 bases matching TRBD2. CDR1 is MRHNA and CDR2 is SNTAGT in the germline V gene. With 8 bases clipped from V and 3 bases from J, the junction kept 6 bases outside the gene matches. This CDR3 comprises 14 residues. CDR3 loop: CASSSGGPTDTQYF. CDR3 coding DNA: TGTGCCAGCTCAAGCGGGGGGCCAACAGATACGCAGTATTTT.

The V gene is TRBV19, the J gene TRBJ2-7; D gene uncertain. Looked up from germline, CDR1 is LNHDA and CDR2 is SQIVND (reference sequence). The CDR3 contains 16 residues. V lost 6 bases and J lost 1, with 19 bases in between. Here the CDR3 DNA reads TGTGCCAGTAGCCCCCCCCACGGGTCCTCGTCCTACGAGCAGTACTTC. Amino acid sequence: CASSPPHGSSSYEQYF.

This rearrangement joins TRBV25-1 to TRBJ1-4; D might be TRBD1 (6 bases). This CDR3 has 16 amino acids. V gave up 1 base and J gave up 4 bases, with 13 bases separating them. The V gene's germline CDR1 is MGHDK and CDR2 SYGVNS. The CDR3 nucleotides are TGTGCCAGCAGTGAATGGAGGACAGTAGATAATGAAAAACTGTTTTTT. It specifies CASSEWRTVDNEKLFF.

This clone was counted only a few times. The rearrangement joins TRBV5-4 to TRBJ1-1; D remains unclear. The CDR3 is 15 amino acids. Trimming stripped 4 bases from V and 9 bases from J, with 22 bases between. The germline gives CDR1 SGHNT, CDR2 YYREEE (reference sequence). The CDR3 region has the DNA TGTGCCAGCAGCCTTATTAACCGGGGAACGTACAAAGCTTTCTTT. Protein: CASSLINRGTYKAFF.

This chain links TRBV7-6 with TRBJ2-1; D is ambiguous. Germline V lookup: CDR1 SGHVS, CDR2 FNYEAQ. CDR3 length: 13 amino acids. The V and J ends lost 4 bases and 4 bases respectively, with 8 bases between them. For the CDR3, the DNA is TGTGCCAGCAGCTCAGTAAGATACAATGAGCAGTTCTTC. Encoded protein: CASSSVRYNEQFF.

The rearrangement uses TRBV5-6 and TRBJ1-1, with D perhaps TRBD1 (6 bases). V lost 5 bases, J lost 6 bases, and 17 bases lay in between. This CDR3 contains 14 residues. The germline V gene has CDR1 SGHDT and CDR2 YYEEEE. This CDR3 is CASSLAAGAAEAFF. The CDR3 DNA sequence: TGTGCCAGCAGTCTGGCTGCGGGGGCTGCTGAAGCTTTCTTT.

The gene calls are TRBV6-6 and TRBJ1-1, with 10 bases fitting TRBD1. Germline values: CDR1 MNHNY, CDR2 SVGAGI (reference sequence). CDR3 length: 16 amino acids. With V trimmed by 2 bases and J by 4 bases, 7 bases remained unmatched. The CDR3 DNA reads TGTGCCAGCAGTTACCCAGGGACAGGGGTGGGCACTGAAGCTTTCTTT. Translation: CASSYPGTGVGTEAFF.

V usage is TRBV6-5 and J usage is TRBJ2-5; possibly TRBD2 for D (7 bases). The CDR3 loop spans 14 amino acids. V lost 5 bases, J lost 3 bases, and 13 bases lay in between. Germline loops: CDR1 MNHEY, CDR2 SVGAGI. The CDR3 nucleotides are TGTGCCAGCAGTCCCACAGGGAGGGAAGAGACCCAGTACTTC. It codes for CASSPTGREETQYF.

This clone was observed once. The V gene is TRBV27, the J gene TRBJ1-5; D is undetermined. Trimming removed 10 bases from V and 1 base from J, with 14 bases in between. The CDR3 contains 14 residues. Germline lookup yields CDR1 MNHEY and CDR2 SMNVEV (reference sequence). The CDR3 here is CATRRTGSNQPQHF. The CDR3 DNA is TGTGCCACCCGTCGGACGGGGAGCAATCAGCCCCAGCATTTT.

This clone was recorded a few times. The gene calls are TRBV13 and TRBJ1-2, with 7 nucleotides matching TRBD1. Germline loops: CDR1 PRHDT, CDR2 FYEKMQ (reference sequence). Trimming cost V 1 base and J 7 bases; bases outside gene matches: 6. The CDR3 runs 14 residues. The CDR3 here is CASSLVGGRSGYTF. Written as DNA, the CDR3 is TGTGCCAGCAGCTTAGTAGGGGGCCGGTCTGGCTACACCTTC. Full variable domain (remainder filled in from reference TRBV13 and TRBJ1-2): AAGVIQSPRHLIKEKRETATLKCYPIPRHDTVYWYQQGPGQDPQFLISFYEKMQSDKGSIPDRFSAQQFSDYHSELNMSSLELGDSALYFCASSLVGGRSGYTFGSGTRLTVV.

This clone has a single count. V usage is TRBV25-1 and J usage is TRBJ2-2; D might be TRBD1 (5 bases). V shed 3 bases and J shed 8 bases, with 16 bases lying between them. The germline gives CDR1 MGHDK, CDR2 SYGVNS. CDR3 length: 15 amino acids. This chain's CDR3 is CASSDRASLTGELFF. DNA for the CDR3: TGTGCCAGCAGTGACAGGGCCAGTCTCACGGGGGAGCTGTTTTTT.

The chain links TRBV11-2 to TRBJ1-5; the D is unclear. The germline gives CDR1 SGHAT, CDR2 FQNNGV. Trimming left V 0 bases short and J 4 bases short, with 7 bases between. The CDR3 length is 14 residues. The CDR3 DNA sequence: TGTGCCAGCAGCTTAGAGGCCCGAAATCAGCCCCAGCATTTT. It encodes CASSLEARNQPQHF.

This clone has a single count. J is TRBJ2-7 and V is TRBV11-2, with D possibly matching TRBD2 (6 bases). The CDR3 extends over 14 amino acids. Germline V gene data show CDR1 as SGHAT and CDR2 as FQNNGV. V dropped 4 bases and J dropped 2 bases, with 12 bases sitting between them. The CDR3 region is CASSSPGSTYEQYF. Here the CDR3 DNA reads TGTGCCAGCAGCTCCCCCGGGAGTACCTACGAGCAGTACTTC.

The chain uses TRBV5-1 and TRBJ2-7, with D perhaps TRBD2 (6 bases). V was shortened by 0 bases and J by 3 bases, with 10 bases between the two germline ends. The V gene's germline CDR1 is SGHRS and CDR2 YFSETQ. CDR3 size: 14 residues. CDR3 nucleotides: TGCGCCAGCAGCTTGGTTCCAGCGGGCTACGAGCAGTACTTC. It yields the protein CASSLVPAGYEQYF. Drawing the rest from reference TRBV5-1 and TRBJ2-7, the complete variable domain is KAGVTQTPRYLIKTRGQQVTLSCSPISGHRSVSWYQQTPGQGLQFLFEYFSETQRNKGNFPGRFSGRQFSNSRSEMNVSTLELGDSALYLCASSLVPAGYEQYFGPGTRLTVT.

This clone was found a few times. The chain employs TRBV19 and TRBJ2-1; 7 bases fit TRBD1. The CDR3 consists of 12 residues. Germline V gene sequence: CDR1 LNHDA, CDR2 SQIVND (reference sequence). With 0 bases clipped from V and 13 bases from J, the junction kept 3 bases outside the gene matches. The CDR3 loop reads CASSIDGTAQFF. For the CDR3, the DNA is TGTGCCAGTAGTATAGACGGGACAGCCCAGTTCTTC.

V is TRBV5-8 and J is TRBJ1-1; unclear D gene. Germline loops: CDR1 SGHTS, CDR2 YDEGEE. There are 11 residues in the CDR3. V lost 2 bases, J lost 3 bases, and 2 bases lay in between. CDR3 DNA sequence: TGTGCCAGCAGCTTCTACACTGAAGCTTTCTTT. It encodes CASSFYTEAFF.

This clone has just one count. The chain uses TRBV7-2 and TRBJ2-5; 10 nucleotides agree with TRBD1. The last part of the DNA fits TRBJ2-7 better; the J call may be wrong. This CDR3 spans 15 amino acids. Germline lookup yields CDR1 SGHTA and CDR2 FQGNSA. CDR3 nucleotides: TGTGCCAGCAGCAAACGGACAGGGGGCTCCTACGAGCAGTACTTC. Its protein is CASSKRTGGSYEQYF.

This clone has just a few counts. This chain joins TRBV4-3 and TRBJ1-6; perhaps TRBD1 as D (5 bases). V was trimmed by 0 bases and J by 7 bases, leaving 13 bases between them. The CDR3 totals 16 residues. Germline loops: CDR1 LGHNA, CDR2 YSLEER. The chain's CDR3 is CASSQDGGNGNSPLHF. As DNA, the CDR3 is TGCGCCAGCAGCCAAGATGGGGGGAATGGGAATTCACCCCTCCACTTT.

This clone has a handful of counts. The chain combines TRBV14 with TRBJ2-3, with D possibly matching TRBD1 (6 bases). The V end lost 0 bases, the J end lost 6 bases, and 10 bases lay between the germline ends. This CDR3 has 14 amino acids. Germline values: CDR1 SGHDN, CDR2 FVKESK. The CDR3 coding sequence is TGTGCCAGCAGCCAAGATTGGGGGCGGGATACGCAGTATTTT. It codes for CASSQDWGRDTQYF. Based on the CDR3 plus reference TRBV14 and TRBJ2-3, the full variable domain is EAGVTQFPSHSVIEKGQTVTLRCDPISGHDNLYWYRRVMGKEIKFLLHFVKESKQDESGMPNNRFLAERTGGTYSTLKVQPAELEDSGVYFCASSQDWGRDTQYFGPGTRLTVL.

This clone appeared a single time. The chain employs TRBV9 and TRBJ1-5; 8 bases agree with TRBD1. This CDR3 comprises 15 residues. The germline gives CDR1 SGDLS, CDR2 YYNGEE. The J segment lost 0 bases and the V segment lost 3 bases, leaving 2 bases of the junction unmatched. CDR3 residues: CASSATGVSNQPQHF. The CDR3 DNA is TGTGCCAGCAGCGCGACAGGGGTTAGCAATCAGCCCCAGCATTTT.

The rearrangement links TRBV27 to TRBJ1-1; tentative D call: TRBD1 (5 bases). The CDR3 is 14 amino acids. The germline V and J ends were trimmed by 8 bases and 6 bases, with 19 bases remaining between them. Germline CDR1 and CDR2: MNHEY and SMNVEV (reference sequence). CDR3 amino acids: CASRNRGGKAEAFF. The CDR3 DNA reads TGTGCCAGCCGGAATCGGGGGGGAAAGGCTGAAGCTTTCTTT.

This sequence joins TRBV4-3 and TRBJ1-2; D is unclear. The CDR3 totals 16 residues. Germline V gene sequence: CDR1 LGHNA, CDR2 YSLEER. V was trimmed by 0 bases and J by 4 bases, leaving 15 bases between them. DNA for the CDR3: TGCGCCAGCAGCCAAGATTTCCGCCCTACCGGCTATGGCTACACCTTC. It translates to CASSQDFRPTGYGYTF.

This clone was detected only a few times. The chain is built from TRBV28 and TRBJ2-6; tentative D call: TRBD1 (5 bases). Germline loops: CDR1 MDHEN, CDR2 SYDVKM. There are 17 residues in the CDR3. V lost 4 bases and J lost 0, with 13 bases in between. In DNA form, the CDR3 reads TGTGCCAGCAGTTGGCGCCGACAGTTCTCTGGGGCCAACGTCCTGACTTTC. Its translation: CASSWRRQFSGANVLTF. Looking up the rest from reference TRBV28 and TRBJ2-6 gives the full variable domain: DVKVTQSSRYLVKRTGEKVFLECVQDMDHENMFWYRQDPGLGLRLIYFSYDVKMKEKGDIPEGYSVSREKKERFSLILESASTNQTSMYLCASSWRRQFSGANVLTFGAGSRLTVL.

The chain combines TRBV27 with TRBJ2-3; D gene ambiguous. CDR1 MNHEY and CDR2 SMNVEV come from the germline V gene (reference sequence). CDR3 length: 12 amino acids. V was shortened by 5 bases and J by 2 bases, with 5 bases between the two germline ends. The DNA of the CDR3 is TGTGCCAGCAGTACTATCACAGATACGCAGTATTTT. Its translation: CASSTITDTQYF.